This T cell receptor beta chain was found in a study of blood T cell repertoires in COVID-19. Study-level information: The United States, Italy and Spain provided the acute and convalescent COVID-19 samples. The cDNA or gDNA used as material had been derived from T cells, B-cell-depleted T cells, or PBMCs.

Original processing notes: Scientists estimated how many nucleated cells there were by amplifying reference gene primers. Here immunoSEQ multiplex PCR was the method, and the copy in TCRdb shows in-frame clones only, minus some. That table is the source of V, J and clone size, and D and trimming were worked out from the DNA. This table holds approximately 110,000 clones, 80% found once. The germline V gene has CDR1 ENHRY and CDR2 SYGVKD. Losses at the gene ends were 5 bases for V and 0 bases for J; bases not matched to a gene: 4. The CDR3 extends over 14 amino acids. The chain links TRBV10-3 to TRBJ2-7; 7 bases agree with TRBD1. The sequencing sample was made of peripheral blood. This TCR derives from a human donor in a cohort sampled during active or convalescent COVID-19. The chain's CDR3 is CAISPQGSSYEQYF. The CDR3, as DNA: TGTGCCATCAGTCCACAGGGGTCCTCCTACGAGCAGTACTTC.